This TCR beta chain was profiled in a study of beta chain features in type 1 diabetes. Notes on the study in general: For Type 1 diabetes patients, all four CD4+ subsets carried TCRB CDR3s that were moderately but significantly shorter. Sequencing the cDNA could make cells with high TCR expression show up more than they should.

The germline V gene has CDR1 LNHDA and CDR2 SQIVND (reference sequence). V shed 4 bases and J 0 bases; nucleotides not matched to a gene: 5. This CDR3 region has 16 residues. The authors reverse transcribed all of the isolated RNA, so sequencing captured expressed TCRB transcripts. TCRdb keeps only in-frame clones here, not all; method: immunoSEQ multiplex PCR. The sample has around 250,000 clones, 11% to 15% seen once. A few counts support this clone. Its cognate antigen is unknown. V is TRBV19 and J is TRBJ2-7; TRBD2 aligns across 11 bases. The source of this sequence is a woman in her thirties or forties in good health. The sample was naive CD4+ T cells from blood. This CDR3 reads CASSTKGLAASYEQYF. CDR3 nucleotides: TGTGCCAGTAGTACGAAGGGACTAGCGGCCTCCTACGAGCAGTACTTC.